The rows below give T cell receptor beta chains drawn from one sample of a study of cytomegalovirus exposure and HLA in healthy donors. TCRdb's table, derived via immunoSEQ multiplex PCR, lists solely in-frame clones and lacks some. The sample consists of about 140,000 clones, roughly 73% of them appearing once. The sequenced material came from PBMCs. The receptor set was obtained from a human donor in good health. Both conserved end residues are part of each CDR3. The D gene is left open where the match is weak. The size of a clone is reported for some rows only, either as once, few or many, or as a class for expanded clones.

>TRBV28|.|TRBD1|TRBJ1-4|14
TGTGCCAGCAGGGCACAGGGGGCTGGGGAAAAACTGTTTTTT
CASRAQGAGEKLFF
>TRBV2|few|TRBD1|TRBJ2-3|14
TGTGCCAGCAGTGATACAGGGGGCACAGATACGCAGTATTTT
CASSDTGGTDTQYF
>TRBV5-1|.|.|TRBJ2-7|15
TGCGCCAGCAGCTTGGAGTACAGCCCCTTATACGAGCAGTACTTC
CASSLEYSPLYEQYF
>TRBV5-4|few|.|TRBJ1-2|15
TGTGCCAGCAGCTTGGCGGGACAAACTAACTATGGCTACACCTTC
CASSLAGQTNYGYTF
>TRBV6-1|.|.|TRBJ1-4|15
TGTGCCAGCAGTGAAAGGGGCAGGGGTGGTGAAAAACTGTTTTTT
CASSERGRGGEKLFF
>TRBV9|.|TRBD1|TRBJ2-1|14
TGTGCCAGCAGTCTACAGGGGGAGAACAATGAGCAGTTCTTC
CASSLQGENNEQFF
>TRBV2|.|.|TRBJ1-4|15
TGTGCCAGCAGTGAAGCTCACAGGGCGGCTGAAAAACTGTTTTTT
CASSEAHRAAEKLFF
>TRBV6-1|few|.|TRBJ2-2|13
TGTGCCTCAACGGAGCGGCGCACCGGGGAGCTGTTTTTT
CASTERRTGELFF
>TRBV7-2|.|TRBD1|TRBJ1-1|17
TGTGCCAGCAGCCGAGCCAGGGGGCGCCGCCTGAACACTGAAGCTTTCTTT
CASSRARGRRLNTEAFF
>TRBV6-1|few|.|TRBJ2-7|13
TGTGCCAGCAACCCAGAGCTCGGGTACGAGCAGTACTTC
CASNPELGYEQYF
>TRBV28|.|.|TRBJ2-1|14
TGTGCCAGCAGTTTACTAGGCTCCTACAATGAGCAGTTCTTC
CASSLLGSYNEQFF
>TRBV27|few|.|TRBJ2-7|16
TGTGCCAGCAGTTTATCCTGGGGCTTGTGGTCCTACGAGCAGTACTTC
CASSLSWGLWSYEQYF
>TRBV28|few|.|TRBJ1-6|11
TGTGCCAGCTTGGGGCCGGAGTTCCTCCACTTT
CASLGPEFLHF
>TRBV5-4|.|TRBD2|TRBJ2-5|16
TGTGCCAGCAGCTTACTAGCGGGGGGGTATCAAGAGACCCAGTACTTC
CASSLLAGGYQETQYF
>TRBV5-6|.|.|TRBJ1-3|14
TGTGCCAGCAGCTTGGGCAGTAATCCCTTCACCATATATTTT
CASSLGSNPFTIYF
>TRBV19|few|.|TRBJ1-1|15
TGTGCCAGTAGTATAGGTGCCAGGGGGAACACTGAAGCTTTCTTT
CASSIGARGNTEAFF
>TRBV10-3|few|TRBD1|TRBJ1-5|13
TGTGCCTCCCAAGCCGAGGGGACAGGGCAACAGCATTTT
CASQAEGTGQQHF
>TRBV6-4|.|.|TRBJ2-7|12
TGTGCCAGCAGTCGGGAGAGCTACGAGCAGTACTTC
CASSRESYEQYF
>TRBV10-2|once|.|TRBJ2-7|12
TGCGCCAGCAGTTACAGGGCGGGCGAGCAGTACTTC
CASSYRAGEQYF
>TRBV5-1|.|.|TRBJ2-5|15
TGCGCCAGCAGCTTGTTCGCGGGGGCCCTGGAGACCCAGTACTTC
CASSLFAGALETQYF
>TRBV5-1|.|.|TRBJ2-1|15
TGCGCCAGCAGCCCCCCAGACGGGTCCTACAATGAGCAGTTCTTC
CASSPPDGSYNEQFF
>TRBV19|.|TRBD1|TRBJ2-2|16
TGTGCCAGTAGTATCCCCAGGGGGCGAAATACCGGGGAGCTGTTTTTT
CASSIPRGRNTGELFF
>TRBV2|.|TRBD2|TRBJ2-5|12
TGTGCCAGCCGGGGGGAAAGGGAGACCCAGTACTTC
CASRGERETQYF
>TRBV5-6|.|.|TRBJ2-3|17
TGTGCCAGCAGCTTGGCCGTAGCGGTCTTTCCCACAGATACGCAGTATTTT
CASSLAVAVFPTDTQYF
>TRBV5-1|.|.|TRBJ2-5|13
TGCGCCAGCAGCACGGGACTCCAAGAGACCCAGTACTTC
CASSTGLQETQYF
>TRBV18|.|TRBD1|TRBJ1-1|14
TGTGCCAGCTCCCTGGGACAGGGTTTCGCTGAAGCTTTCTTT
CASSLGQGFAEAFF
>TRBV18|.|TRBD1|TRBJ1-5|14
TGTGCCAGCTCACCACTCAGGGGGCATCAGCCCCAGCATTTT
CASSPLRGHQPQHF
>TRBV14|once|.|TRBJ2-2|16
TGTGCCAGCAGCCAAGATTTGCTCACTTCGACCGGGGAGCTGTTTTTT
CASSQDLLTSTGELFF
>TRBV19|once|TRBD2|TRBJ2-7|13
TGTGCCAGTAGCGCGGGACTAGTCTACGAGCAGTACTTC
CASSAGLVYEQYF